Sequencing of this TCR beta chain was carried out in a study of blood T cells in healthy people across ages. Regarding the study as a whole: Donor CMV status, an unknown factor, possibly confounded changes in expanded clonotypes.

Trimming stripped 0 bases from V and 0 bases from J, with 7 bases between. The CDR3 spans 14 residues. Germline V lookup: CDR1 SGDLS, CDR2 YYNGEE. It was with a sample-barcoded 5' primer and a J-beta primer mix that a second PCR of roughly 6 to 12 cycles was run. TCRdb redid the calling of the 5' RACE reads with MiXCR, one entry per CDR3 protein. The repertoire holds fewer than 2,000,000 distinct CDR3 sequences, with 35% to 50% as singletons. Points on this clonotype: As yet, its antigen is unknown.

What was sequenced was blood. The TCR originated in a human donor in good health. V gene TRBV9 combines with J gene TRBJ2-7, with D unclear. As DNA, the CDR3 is TGTGCCAGCAGCGTAGGGCCGAGCTCCTACGAGCAGTACTTC. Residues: CASSVGPSSYEQYF.